This T cell receptor beta chain emerged from a study of Ad26.COV2.S vaccination and SARS-CoV-2 variants. About this clone: Its matching antigen is unknown.

As to treatment: around 19 received Ad26.COV2.S at low or high dose, single or two shots; five or six received placebo; per-sample allocation not given. Day 63 after the first vaccine or placebo injection was the time point for sampling. Broader study findings: Non-spike TCR breadth did not differ much between vaccine and placebo recipients.

Germline CDR1 reads SGHRS; CDR2 reads YFSETQ. The CDR3 sequence is 16 residues long. With V trimmed by 5 bases and J by 2 bases, 9 bases remained unmatched. TCRdb's copy holds only in-frame clones and misses some; the assay was immunoSEQ multiplex PCR. The table has about 680,000 clones, approximately 88% seen once. The sequencing here drew on peripheral blood, taken in a trial of Ad26.COV2.S vaccine versus placebo. This chain uses TRBV5-1 with TRBJ2-7; TRBD2 agrees at 11 bases. The clonotype was recovered from a person aged 18 to 65 who received the Ad26.COV2.S COVID-19 vaccine or a placebo. CDR3 amino acids: CASSAGTSGRAYEQYF. DNA of the CDR3: TGCGCCAGCAGTGCCGGGACTAGCGGCCGAGCCTACGAGCAGTACTTC.